The source of this T cell receptor (beta chain) is a study of response to subunit inactivated influenza vaccine. This clonotype was seen more than once but under ten times. Its antigen is not identified. Germline-derived CDR1 and CDR2 are SGHRS and YFSETQ. The CDR3 length is 17 residues. Trimming pared 0 bases from V and 6 bases from J, leaving 21 bases between. TCRdb recomputed calls from the RT-PCR reads with MiXCR, one row per CDR3 protein. The table has approximately 230,000 distinct CDR3 sequences, over 9% seen once. Findings and limits, study-wide: It was suggested by the authors that few new T cells are recruited by each seasonal influenza vaccination.

The starting material was non-naive T cells sorted from PBMCs, obtained less than 15 days before vaccination. This TCR derives from a man aged 50-59 years who received an inactivated influenza vaccine. This chain connects TRBV5-1 to TRBJ1-1, with D possibly TRBD1 on 6 matching bases. CDR3 amino acids: CASSLALGAGGHSEAFF. In nucleotides, the CDR3 is TGCGCCAGCAGCTTGGCCTTGGGGGCGGGAGGTCACTCTGAAGCTTTCTTT.